This record concerns one TCR beta chain sequence. Its antigen is as yet unknown. This entry comes from a study of Ad26.COV2.S vaccination and SARS-CoV-2 variants. Turning to the study itself: Within the COV1001 Ad26.COV2.S trial arm, the donor was enrolled. Points from the study as a whole: The placebo group had lower spike-specific TCR breadth than the vaccine recipients did.

Germline V CDR1 and CDR2: SGHRS, YFSETQ. V lost 4 bases to trimming and J lost 3 bases, with 16 bases between them. The CDR3 is 15 residues long. Some clones are missing from TCRdb's copy, which holds only in-frame ones; the method was immunoSEQ multiplex PCR. This sample has 300,000 to 350,000 clones, with approximately 86% found just once. Treatment: around 19 received Ad26.COV2.S at low or high dose, single or two shots; 5 received placebo; per-sample allocation not given. Vaccine and placebo recipients were sampled on day 63 after the first injection. The individual, an adult aged 18-55 years, was a donor in Boston.

This TCR derives from a person aged 18-60 years who received the Ad26.COV2.S COVID-19 vaccine or a placebo. The sample here was peripheral blood, taken in a trial of Ad26.COV2.S vaccine versus placebo. The chain is built from TRBV5-1 and TRBJ1-2, with a possible D match to TRBD1 (5 bases). The CDR3 DNA sequence: TGCGCCAGCAGCATTGGGGGGAGCAGGGACTATGGCTACACCTTC. It translates to CASSIGGSRDYGYTF.